This TCR beta chain stems from a study of breast tumors, draining lymph nodes, adjacent tissues (dated by TCRdb to the mid-2010s). Notes on the research overall: The study compared TCR beta repertoires across tumor, adjacent nontumor tissue and axillary lymph nodes from breast cancer patients. In human breast cancer, the study set out to evaluate how tumor, surrounding tissue and draining lymph node repertoires relate to one another and whether T cells may move between these sites.

At least ten counts were recorded for this clonotype. It has no known antigen specificity. No much larger clonotype is one base removed from it; base qualities were not supplied. The sequencing machine was an Illumina HiSeq 2000. TCR beta chain libraries were generated through multiplex PCR amplification. The amplified TCR beta chain products were analyzed by high-throughput sequencing. TCRdb handled the public reads itself, with Q25 trimming in fastp and clone calling in MiXCR, and kept productive beta chains. Duplicate CDR3 protein sequences are folded into a single record with the most common DNA and genes. This sample has about 130,000 distinct CDR3 sequences in its table, and roughly 20% of those were observed once. The top ten clonotypes cover about 2.2% of the sample. The germline V gene (reference sequence) sets CDR1 to DFQATT and CDR2 to SNEGSKA. A distance of 9 bases separates the germline ends of V and J, which lose 5 bases and 8 bases respectively. Taken from cysteine to phenylalanine, the CDR3 has 10 residues. Solely the CDR3 DNA is kept, with 30 bases framed from the first base.

What the research found in general, with its limitations: The data were judged consistent with most tumor T cells deriving from the lymph node and then expanding within tumor tissue. The conclusion that tumor T cells originate in lymph nodes was presented as consistent with a hypothesis rather than as directly demonstrated. In luminal-like breast cancer, tumor and nontumor tissue repertoires resembled each other significantly more than in basal-like breast cancer. Tumor T-cell repertoires showed less diversity than lymph node repertoires and more diversity than nontumor tissue repertoires, and tumor T-cell repertoires showed preferential V and J gene usage.

Lymph node samples came from the axillary draining lymph nodes of breast cancer patients. This receptor was taken from a female donor with breast cancer. Some clones in this sample may be carry-over from other donors' samples. The sequenced sample was axillary lymph node tissue. The rearranged chain carries TRBV20-1 and TRBJ1-2, with the D gene call left open. The CDR3 loop reads CSAAVVGYTF. DNA sequence: TGCAGTGCTGCCGTGGTCGGCTACACCTTC.